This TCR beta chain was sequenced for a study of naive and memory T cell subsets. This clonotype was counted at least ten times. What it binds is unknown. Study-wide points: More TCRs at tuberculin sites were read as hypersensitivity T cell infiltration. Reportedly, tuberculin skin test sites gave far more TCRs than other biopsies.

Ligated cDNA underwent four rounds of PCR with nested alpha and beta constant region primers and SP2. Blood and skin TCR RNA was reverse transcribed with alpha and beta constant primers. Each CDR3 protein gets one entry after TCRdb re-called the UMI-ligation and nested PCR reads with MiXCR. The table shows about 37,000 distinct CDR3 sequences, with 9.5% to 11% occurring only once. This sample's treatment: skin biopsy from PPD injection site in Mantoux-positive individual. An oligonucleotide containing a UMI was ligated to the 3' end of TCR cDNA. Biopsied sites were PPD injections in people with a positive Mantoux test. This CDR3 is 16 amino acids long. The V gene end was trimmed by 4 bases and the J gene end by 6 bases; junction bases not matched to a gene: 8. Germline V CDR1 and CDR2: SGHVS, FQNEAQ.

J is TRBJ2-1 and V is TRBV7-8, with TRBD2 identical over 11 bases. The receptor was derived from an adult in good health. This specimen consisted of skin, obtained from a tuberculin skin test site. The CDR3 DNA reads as TGTGCCAGCAGCTCCCGACTAGCGGGATACACCAATGAGCAGTTCTTC. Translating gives CASSSRLAGYTNEQFF.